This T cell receptor beta chain derives from a study of T cell clones after liver transplantation. Study-level information: TCRbeta sequencing after a pre-transplant mixed lymphocyte reaction identified graft-donor-reactive clones, later tracked in post-transplant blood. Timepoints were pre-transplant, pre-withdrawal, and after withdrawal was completed or failed.

With 6 bases clipped from V and 5 bases from J, the junction kept 8 bases outside the gene matches. Germline-derived CDR1 and CDR2 are WSHSY and SAAADI. The CDR3 loop spans 15 amino acids. Concerning this clone: Its antigen is not known.

Whole-study results and caveats: Compared with third party-reactive sequences, donor-reactive ones declined more, independent of withdrawal success. Post-transplant, graft-donor-reactive CD4 TCRbeta sequences in blood dropped significantly in most of the 8 subjects.

Some clones are missing from TCRdb's copy, which holds only in-frame ones; the method was immunoSEQ multiplex PCR. The data show roughly 80,000 clones, 70% to 90% seen once. The origin of this receptor is a human patient who received a liver transplant. The graft donor may have contributed some T cells. V gene TRBV10-2 combines with J gene TRBJ2-1, with 9 nucleotides matching TRBD1. Sequences were derived from CD4+ T cells from blood, sampled at the 22-month timepoint. The DNA for the CDR3 is TGCGCCAGCAGATCCGGACAGGGGAATAACAATGAGCAGTTCTTC. Encoded protein: CASRSGQGNNNEQFF.